Listed below are T cell receptor beta chains from one sample, sequenced in a study of shared clonotypes between healthy human individuals. Only in-frame clones appear in the TCRdb table, and some are missing; sequencing was by immunoSEQ multiplex PCR. The sample gives roughly 1,500,000 clones, nearly 99% of which show up once; approximately 0.44% is in the top ten. Sequenced material: naive CD4+ T cells sorted from blood. The receptors here all came from a man in his thirties or forties in good health. Each CDR3 is given with its conserved first and last residue.

CDR3	V	J
CASSLGQGRSGNTIYF	TRBV5-4	TRBJ1-3
CASSPFTRGRSYEQYF	TRBV27	TRBJ2-7
CASSLRVAGITGELFF	TRBV5-6	TRBJ2-2
CASSSLLDTQYF	TRBV28	TRBJ2-3
CASSSEHATRDLEQFF	TRBV5-4	TRBJ2-1
CASTMNAGAPYEQYF	TRBV19	TRBJ2-7
CASSLGGAQGEQFF	TRBV7-2	TRBJ2-1
CASSLAKKVFF	TRBV28	TRBJ1-4
CASSLAFPSGSGRGNEQFF	TRBV11-3	TRBJ2-1
CASSLTVGGFRGADEQFF	TRBV7-3	TRBJ2-1
CASSARDFSYNEQFF	TRBV6-5	TRBJ2-1
CASSLEGSPIQETQYF	TRBV5-1	TRBJ2-5
CASSVGALSTDTQYF	TRBV9	TRBJ2-3
CASSSESYEQYF	TRBV5-4	TRBJ2-7
CASSPLMGHNEQFF	TRBV18	TRBJ2-1
CASSFLSGKAFF	TRBV28	TRBJ1-1
CASPTGETEKLFF	TRBV7-9	TRBJ1-4
CSVGGRTEAFF	TRBV29-1	TRBJ1-1
CASSEPQPGQGSGDEQFF	TRBV10-2	TRBJ2-1
CASSTGSYTDTQYF	TRBV6-1	TRBJ2-3
CASSQEPGELFF	TRBV4-1	TRBJ2-2
CASSFLALNTGELFF	TRBV5-1	TRBJ2-2
CASSYSPGNTEAFF	TRBV6-5	TRBJ1-1
CAWMGPANTGELFF	TRBV30	TRBJ2-2
CASSDSIARSSYNEQFF	TRBV25-1	TRBJ2-1
CASSEGAAGISNQPQHF	TRBV2	TRBJ1-5
CASSLDSVYMGNEKLFF	TRBV11-3	TRBJ1-4
CASSLGSGASGETQYF	TRBV7-6	TRBJ2-5
CASSLILLAKSTDTQYF	TRBV27	TRBJ2-3
CASSILSQGNDQPQHF	TRBV19	TRBJ1-5
CASSGGVWETQYF	TRBV6-1	TRBJ2-5
CASSLSYEQYF	TRBV7-2	TRBJ2-7
CASSQLTRITVTGELFF	TRBV14	TRBJ2-2
CASSEQFGSARHEQYF	TRBV6-1	TRBJ2-7
CASSARLALVLSSYNEQFF	TRBV11-2	TRBJ2-1
CASSVRLSSGSVPYNEQFF	TRBV9	TRBJ2-1
CAISGSAYEQYF	TRBV10-3	TRBJ2-7
CASSLDYGYTF	TRBV7-9	TRBJ1-2
CASSPIGVSYEQYF	TRBV25-1	TRBJ2-7
CSAKGAVIDTQYF	TRBV29-1	TRBJ2-3
CASSSNEETQYF	TRBV5-1	TRBJ2-5
CAISGLRDSPGNTIYF	TRBV10-3	TRBJ1-3